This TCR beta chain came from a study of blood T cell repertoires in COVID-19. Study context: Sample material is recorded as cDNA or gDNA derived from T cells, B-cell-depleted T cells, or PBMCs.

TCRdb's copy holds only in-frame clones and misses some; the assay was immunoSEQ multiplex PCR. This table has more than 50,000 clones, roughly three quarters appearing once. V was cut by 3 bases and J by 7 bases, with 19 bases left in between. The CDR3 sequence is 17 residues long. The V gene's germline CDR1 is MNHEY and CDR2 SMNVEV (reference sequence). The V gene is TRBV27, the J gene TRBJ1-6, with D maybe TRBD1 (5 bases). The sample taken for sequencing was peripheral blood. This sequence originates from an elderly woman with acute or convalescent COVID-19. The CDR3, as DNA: TGTGCCAGCAGTTTTGGGGCCACACGTTTAAACAATTCACCCCTCCACTTT. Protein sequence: CASSFGATRLNNSPLHF.